These T cell receptor beta chains were read from a single sample in a study of blood T cell repertoires in COVID-19. The repertoire was sequenced with immunoSEQ multiplex PCR; TCRdb's copy has only in-frame clones and lacks some. The table has roughly 250,000 clones, under 85% seen once. Sequencing used peripheral blood. The receptors come from a woman in her 40s with active or convalescent COVID-19. CDR3s include the opening cysteine and the closing phenylalanine or tryptophan. The D gene is left open where the match is weak. For some rows the clone size is stated as once, few or many, or as a class when expanded; others skip it.

TRBJ1-2,-,TRBV4-1,-,TGCGCCAGCAGCCAAGAAATGCAGGCTAACTATGGCTACACCTTC,CASSQEMQANYGYTF
TRBJ2-2,-,TRBV11-2,-,TGTGCCAGCAGCTTAGATCGTGGGGCAGCCACCGGGGAGCTGTTTTTT,CASSLDRGAATGELFF
TRBJ1-1,-,TRBV6-5,-,TGTGCCAGCAGCCTACAGGTTTTAAGGGAAGCTTTCTTT,CASSLQVLREAFF
TRBJ1-2,-,TRBV7-2,-,TGTGCCAGCAGCTTACAGGGTTCAAGCTACACCTTC,CASSLQGSSYTF
TRBJ1-5,TRBD1,TRBV6-5,-,TGTGCCAGCAGCGGGACAGGGGGCCGGCAGCCCCAGCATTTT,CASSGTGGRQPQHF
TRBJ1-1,-,TRBV3-1/TRBV3-2,-,TGTGCCAGCAGCCAAGGGGGCAGGGCGAACACTGAAGCTTTCTTT,CASSQGGRANTEAFF
TRBJ1-2,-,TRBV7-8,-,TGTGCCAGCAGCTTGGTAGGGGGGGAGATTAACTATGGCTACACCTTC,CASSLVGGEINYGYTF
TRBJ2-3,TRBD1,TRBV5-1,-,TGCGCCAGCAGCTTTACCGGGACAGGGGGCGCAGATACGCAGTATTTT,CASSFTGTGGADTQYF
TRBJ1-2,TRBD1,TRBV4-1,few,TGCGCCAGCAGCCAAGATCCGACAGGGGGTGGATATGGCTACACCTTC,CASSQDPTGGGYGYTF
TRBJ2-2,TRBD1,TRBV5-1,-,TGCGCCAGCAGCTTGAGAGCAGGGGACAGGGGGCCGGGCACCGGGGAGCTGTTTTTT,CASSLRAGDRGPGTGELFF
TRBJ1-5,-,TRBV3-1/TRBV3-2,few,TGTGCCAGCAGACCCGTCCTAAGCGGTCAGCCCCAGCATTTT,CASRPVLSGQPQHF
TRBJ1-1,TRBD1,TRBV5-1,-,TGCGCCAGCAGCCCGGGGGACAGAGGAACTGAAGCTTTCTTT,CASSPGDRGTEAFF
TRBJ2-5,-,TRBV27,-,TGTGCCAGCAGTTACCTAGCCAGTGGGACCCAGTACTTC,CASSYLASGTQYF
TRBJ1-6,-,TRBV29-1,once,TGCAGCGTTCGAGGGAGCTCCTATAATTCACCCCTCCACTTT,CSVRGSSYNSPLHF
TRBJ2-2,-,TRBV3-1/TRBV3-2,-,TGTGCCAGCAGGTCTGCGGGGAAATATCCCGGGGAGCTGTTTTTT,CASRSAGKYPGELFF
TRBJ1-4,-,TRBV12-2,-,TGTGCAAGTCACGACAGGGTGGAGGAAAAACTGTTTTTT,CASHDRVEEKLFF
TRBJ1-2,TRBD1,TRBV30,-,TGTGCCTGGAGTTTTTTGGGGACAGGGGGTGGCTACACCTTC,CAWSFLGTGGGYTF
TRBJ1-1,-,TRBV20-1,-,TGCAGTGCTAGTACGCAGGTTGAAGCTTTCTTT,CSASTQVEAFF
TRBJ2-2,-,TRBV2,once,TGTGCCAGGCGCAGGGAATACGGGGAGCTGTTTTTT,CARRREYGELFF
TRBJ1-3,-,TRBV4-1,many,TGCGCCAGCAGCCGCGGAGGGCTTGTTCTCTCTGGAAACACCATATATTTT,CASSRGGLVLSGNTIYF
TRBJ1-1,-,TRBV29-1,-,TGCAGCGTTGAAGACAGGGGCACTGAAGCTTTCTTT,CSVEDRGTEAFF
TRBJ2-1,TRBD2,TRBV28,-,TGTGCCAGCAGTTTAATAGCGGGGGGTTACAATGAGCAGTTCTTC,CASSLIAGGYNEQFF
TRBJ2-3,-,TRBV4-2,-,TGTGCCAGCACCACGACTGGCTACGGCACAGATACGCAGTATTTT,CASTTTGYGTDTQYF
TRBJ1-1,-,TRBV5-4,-,TGTGCCAGCAGCTTGAGGAGGGCGGCCCCGAACACTGAAGCTTTCTTT,CASSLRRAAPNTEAFF
TRBJ1-1,TRBD1,TRBV6-1,few,TGTGCCAGCAGTGATCACCGAACTTGGGACAGCATCACTGAAGCTTTCTTT,CASSDHRTWDSITEAFF
TRBJ1-5,-,TRBV5-1,-,TGCGCCAGCAGCTTGGACCGGCGGCTCAATCAGCCCCAGCATTTT,CASSLDRRLNQPQHF
TRBJ1-4,TRBD1,TRBV29-1,few,TGCAGCGCCCGACAGGGAACTAATGAAAAACTGTTTTTT,CSARQGTNEKLFF
TRBJ1-2,TRBD1,TRBV5-1,few,TGCGCCAGCAGTTCCGACAGGGAGGAGGGCTACACCTTC,CASSSDREEGYTF
TRBJ1-5,TRBD1,TRBV12-3/TRBV12-4,-,TGTGCCAGCATACTAGGACAGGGGCAGCCCCAGCATTTT,CASILGQGQPQHF
TRBJ1-5,TRBD1,TRBV19,once,TGTGCCAGTAGTACCCCGGGGCTCGGGACAGGGGTTGGAAGCAATCAGCCCCAGCATTTT,CASSTPGLGTGVGSNQPQHF
TRBJ1-6,TRBD1,TRBV18,-,TGTGCCAGCTCACCGCTACAGGGGAGAGGAGATTCACCCCTCCACTTT,CASSPLQGRGDSPLHF
TRBJ1-1,TRBD1,TRBV6-5,-,TGTGCCAGCAGTTACTACGCAGGGGGCGACACTGAAGCTTTCTTT,CASSYYAGGDTEAFF
TRBJ1-1,-,TRBV12-5,few,TGTGCTAGTGGTTTCCAGGAGAACACTGAAGCTTTCTTT,CASGFQENTEAFF
TRBJ1-5,TRBD1,TRBV4-1,-,TGCGCCAGCAGCCATTTCGGGACAGGGGGGAATCAGCCCCAGCATTTT,CASSHFGTGGNQPQHF
TRBJ2-1,-,TRBV7-3,-,TGTGCCAGCAGCTCCCTTGGGGGGGCGAGCAATGAGCAGTTCTTC,CASSSLGGASNEQFF
TRBJ2-3,-,TRBV5-4,-,TGTGCCAGCAGGAGAGACAGGTTTAGCACAGATACGCAGTATTTT,CASRRDRFSTDTQYF
TRBJ1-6,TRBD1,TRBV27,-,TGTGCCAGCAGTTCTAGAACCGGGACAGGTAGAAATTCACCCCTCCACTTT,CASSSRTGTGRNSPLHF
TRBJ2-2,TRBD2,TRBV7-9,-,TGTGCCAGTCGGGCGGGGACTAGTGGCACCGGGGAGCTGTTTTTT,CASRAGTSGTGELFF
TRBJ1-6,TRBD1,TRBV3-1/TRBV3-2,many,TGTGCCAGCAGCCTTGGACAGGGACGGTCACCCCTCCACTTT,CASSLGQGRSPLHF
TRBJ1-3,TRBD1,TRBV6-6,once,TGTGCCAGCACCGGGGACAGCTCTGGAAACACCATATATTTT,CASTGDSSGNTIYF
TRBJ1-6,TRBD1,TRBV20-1,few,TGCAGTGCTAGTAACCGGGACAGGTCGTATAATTCACCCCTCCACTTT,CSASNRDRSYNSPLHF
TRBJ1-1,-,TRBV28,-,TGTGCCAGCAGTTTATCGGTGACTGAAGCTTTCTTT,CASSLSVTEAFF
TRBJ2-1,TRBD2,TRBV9,-,TGTGCCAGCAGCGCGGGGACTAGCGGGGCGGATGAGCAGTTCTTC,CASSAGTSGADEQFF
TRBJ1-1,-,TRBV4-2,-,TGTGCCAGCAGCTCCGGGGGACTGGGAGTCACTGAAGCTTTCTTT,CASSSGGLGVTEAFF
TRBJ1-3,-,TRBV5-1,-,TGCGCCAGCAGCTTGGACAGTTACCCCTCTGGAAACACCATATATTTT,CASSLDSYPSGNTIYF
TRBJ1-5,-,TRBV19,-,TGTGCCAGTAGTACCACAGGGCCCCAGCCCCAGCATTTT,CASSTTGPQPQHF
TRBJ1-6,-,TRBV2,-,TGTGCCAGCACTAGCTCCTATAATTCACCCCTCCACTTT,CASTSSYNSPLHF
TRBJ1-4,TRBD1,TRBV13,-,TGTGCCAGCAGCTTCTGGGACAGGGGGGAAAAACTGTTTTTT,CASSFWDRGEKLFF
TRBJ1-3,-,TRBV2,-,TGTGCCAGCAGTGGCCCCTCAGGGGTGGAGATGGAGACTGGAAACACCATATATTTT,CASSGPSGVEMETGNTIYF
TRBJ1-1,TRBD1,TRBV5-1,few,TGCGCCAGCAGCTTGGGACAGGGCGGGTTCATGAACACTGAAGCTTTCTTT,CASSLGQGGFMNTEAFF
TRBJ2-3,-,TRBV3-1/TRBV3-2,-,TGTGCCAGCAGCAGGAACCCACAGAGCACAGATACGCAGTATTTT,CASSRNPQSTDTQYF
TRBJ2-2,-,TRBV6-1,-,TGTGCCAGCAGTGAAGCGCATATTAGGGGCATGTCTAGGCTGTTTTTT,CASSEAHIRGMSRLFF
TRBJ1-2,TRBD1,TRBV18,-,TGTGCCAGTCACTGGTCGCAGGGGGCCTATGGCTACACCTTC,CASHWSQGAYGYTF
TRBJ1-4,-,TRBV19,-,TGTGCCAGTAGTATAAGCGGATCTAATGAAAAACTGTTTTTT,CASSISGSNEKLFF
TRBJ1-2,-,TRBV2,-,TGTGCCAGCAGTGAAGCGGCAGGGTGGGTTGGCTACACCTTC,CASSEAAGWVGYTF